Below, 5 T cell receptor beta chains from the same sample are listed, as sequenced in a study of CD8+ T cells in alopecia areata. The treatment here: oral pan-JAK inhibitor, 5-10 mg twice daily. RNA was extracted and reverse transcribed into cDNA as the sequencing template. The protocol was immunoSEQ multiplex PCR, while the TCRdb copy is restricted to in-frame clones and leaves out a portion. The data hold fewer than 100,000 clones, with 61% observed a single time. Sample: CD8+ T cells sorted from blood, taken at week 4, from a patient treated with tofacitinib. These receptors were taken from a human donor with alopecia areata.

The V gene is TRBV9, the J gene TRBJ1-1; D gene ambiguous. V was trimmed by 4 bases and J by 1 base, leaving 11 bases between them. The germline CDR1 and CDR2 sequences are SGDLS and YYNGEE. The length of the CDR3 is 14 residues. CDR3 coding DNA: TGTGCCAGCAGCCTAACTACAGCGAACACTGAAGCTTTCTTT. Its translation: CASSLTTANTEAFF.

The V call is TRBV14, the J call TRBJ2-2, with 10 positions matching TRBD2. The length of the CDR3 is 16 residues. Germline CDR1 reads SGHDN; CDR2 reads FVKESK. The V gene end was trimmed by 2 bases and the J gene end by 3 bases; junction bases not matched to a gene: 3. CDR3 sequence: CASSQLGLADTGELFF. CDR3 DNA: TGTGCCAGCAGCCAATTAGGACTAGCGGACACCGGGGAGCTGTTTTTT.

The V and J genes are TRBV14 and TRBJ2-7; tentative D call: TRBD2 (7 bases). CDR1 is SGHDN, CDR2 FVKESK, per germline. This CDR3 comprises 14 residues. V was trimmed by 4 bases and J by 3 bases, leaving 13 bases between them. The DNA for the CDR3 is TGTGCCAGCAGCCGAAAGGGGGGGTACTACGAGCAGTACTTC. Amino acids: CASSRKGGYYEQYF.

The chain employs TRBV2 and TRBJ1-1; D remains unclear. Trimming removed 4 bases at V and 0 bases at J, with 9 bases between. The CDR3 spans 14 residues. Germline loops: CDR1 SNHLY, CDR2 FYNNEI. The CDR3 protein is CASSVEPMNTEAFF. The CDR3 bases are TGTGCCAGCAGTGTGGAGCCCATGAACACTGAAGCTTTCTTT.

The chain combines TRBV30 with TRBJ2-7; TRBD2 aligns across 8 bases. J lost 1 base, V lost 5 bases, and 4 bases had no gene match. The CDR3 has 13 amino acids. CDR1 is GTSNPN and CDR2 is SVGIG in the germline V gene (reference sequence). The CDR3 DNA follows: TGTGCCTGGGAGACTAGCGTATCCTACGAGCAGTACTTC. It encodes CAWETSVSYEQYF.